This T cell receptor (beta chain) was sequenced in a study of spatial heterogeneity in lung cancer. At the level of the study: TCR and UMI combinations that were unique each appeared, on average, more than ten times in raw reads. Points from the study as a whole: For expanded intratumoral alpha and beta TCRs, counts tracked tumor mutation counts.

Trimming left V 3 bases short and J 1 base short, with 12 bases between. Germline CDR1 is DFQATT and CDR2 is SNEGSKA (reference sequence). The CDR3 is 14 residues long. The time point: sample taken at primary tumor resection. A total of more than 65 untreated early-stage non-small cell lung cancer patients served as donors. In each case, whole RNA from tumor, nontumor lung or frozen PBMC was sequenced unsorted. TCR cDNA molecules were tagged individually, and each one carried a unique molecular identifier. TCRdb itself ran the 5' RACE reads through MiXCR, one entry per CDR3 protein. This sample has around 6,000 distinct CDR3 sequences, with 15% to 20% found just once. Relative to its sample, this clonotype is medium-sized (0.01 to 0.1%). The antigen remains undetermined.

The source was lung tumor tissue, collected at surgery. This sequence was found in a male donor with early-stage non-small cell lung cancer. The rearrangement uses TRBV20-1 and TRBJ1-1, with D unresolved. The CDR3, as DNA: TGCAGTGCTAGTTCCCACCTGGAGAACACTGAAGCTTTCTTT. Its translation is CSASSHLENTEAFF.